This TCR beta chain is drawn from a study of blood T cell repertoires in COVID-19. Libraries were prepared by immunoSEQ multiplex PCR; TCRdb keeps only in-frame clonotypes and omits some of them. The table has over 15,000 clones, under 85% seen once. The CDR3 contains 16 residues. The TCR comes from a man in his 70s with COVID-19, enrolled during active disease. The chain is built from TRBV12-2 and TRBJ2-7; the table names TRBD1, a call not compared with the DNA. TRBV12-2 represents a pseudogene. The sequencing input was peripheral blood. The CDR3 spells CASRLLRDRGFSEQYF. The CDR3 nucleotides are TGTGCAAGTCGCTTACTACGGGACAGGGGGTTTAGCGAGCAGTACTTC.